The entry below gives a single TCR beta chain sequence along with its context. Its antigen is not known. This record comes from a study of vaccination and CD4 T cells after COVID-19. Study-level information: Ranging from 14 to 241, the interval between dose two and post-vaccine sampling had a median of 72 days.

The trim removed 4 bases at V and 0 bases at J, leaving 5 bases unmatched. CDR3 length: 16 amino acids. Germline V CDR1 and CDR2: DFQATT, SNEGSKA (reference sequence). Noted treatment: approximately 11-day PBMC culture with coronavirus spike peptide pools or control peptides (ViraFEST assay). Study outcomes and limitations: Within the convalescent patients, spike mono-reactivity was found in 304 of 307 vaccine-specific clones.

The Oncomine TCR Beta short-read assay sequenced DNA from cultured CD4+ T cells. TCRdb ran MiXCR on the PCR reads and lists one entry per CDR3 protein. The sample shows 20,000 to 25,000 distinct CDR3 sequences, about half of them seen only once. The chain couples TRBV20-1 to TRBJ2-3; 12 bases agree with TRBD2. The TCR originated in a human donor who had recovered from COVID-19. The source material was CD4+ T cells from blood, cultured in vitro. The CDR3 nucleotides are TGCAGTGCTAAGACTAGCGGGAGTGGGAGCACAGATACGCAGTATTTT. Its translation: CSAKTSGSGSTDTQYF.